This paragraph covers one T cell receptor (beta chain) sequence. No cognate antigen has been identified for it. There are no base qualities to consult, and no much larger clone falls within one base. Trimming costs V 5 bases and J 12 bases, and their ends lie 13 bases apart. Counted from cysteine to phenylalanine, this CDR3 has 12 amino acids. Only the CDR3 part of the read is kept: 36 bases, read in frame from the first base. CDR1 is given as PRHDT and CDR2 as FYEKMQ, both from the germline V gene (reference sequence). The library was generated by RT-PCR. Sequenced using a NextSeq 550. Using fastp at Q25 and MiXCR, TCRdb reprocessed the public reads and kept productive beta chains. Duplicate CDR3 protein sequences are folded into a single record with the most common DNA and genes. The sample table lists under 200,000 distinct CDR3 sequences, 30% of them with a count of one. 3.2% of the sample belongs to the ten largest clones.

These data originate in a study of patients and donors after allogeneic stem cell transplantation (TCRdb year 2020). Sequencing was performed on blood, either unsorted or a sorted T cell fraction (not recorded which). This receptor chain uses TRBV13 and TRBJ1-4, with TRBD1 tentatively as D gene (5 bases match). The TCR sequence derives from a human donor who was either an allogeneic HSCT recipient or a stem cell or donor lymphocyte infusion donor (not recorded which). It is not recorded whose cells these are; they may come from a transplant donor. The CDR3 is CASSRSGQELFF. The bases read TGTGCCAGCAGCCGTAGCGGACAAGAACTGTTTTTT.